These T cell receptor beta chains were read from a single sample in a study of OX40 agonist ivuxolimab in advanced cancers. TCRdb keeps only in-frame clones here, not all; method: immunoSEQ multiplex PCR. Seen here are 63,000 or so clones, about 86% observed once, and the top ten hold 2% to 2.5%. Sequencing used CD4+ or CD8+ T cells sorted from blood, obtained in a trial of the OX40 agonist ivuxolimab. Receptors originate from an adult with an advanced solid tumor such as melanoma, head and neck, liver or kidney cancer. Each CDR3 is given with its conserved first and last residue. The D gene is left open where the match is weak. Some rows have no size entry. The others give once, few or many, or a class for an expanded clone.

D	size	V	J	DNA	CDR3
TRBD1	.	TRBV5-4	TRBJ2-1	TGTGCCAGCAGCCAACCATTGGGACAGGGGAAGGACAATGAGCAGTTCTTC	CASSQPLGQGKDNEQFF
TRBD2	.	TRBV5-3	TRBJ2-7	TGTGCCAGAAGCTTGAATCTAGGACTAGCGGGAGGATCCTACGAGCAGTACTTC	CARSLNLGLAGGSYEQYF
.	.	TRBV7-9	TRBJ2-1	TGTGCCAGCAGCTTACAAGGGGATGAGCAGTTCTTC	CASSLQGDEQFF
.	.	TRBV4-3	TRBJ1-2	TGCGCCAGCAGCCGCGACAACTATGGCTACACCTTC	CASSRDNYGYTF
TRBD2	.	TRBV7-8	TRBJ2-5	TGTGCCAGCAGCACACGGGATTTGGGCGGGAGCTCGGCCCAGTACTTC	CASSTRDLGGSSAQYF
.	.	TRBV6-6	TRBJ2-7	TGTGCCAGCAGCCCGACTGGCAGCTCCTACGAGCAGTACTTC	CASSPTGSSYEQYF
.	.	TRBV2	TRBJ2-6	TGTGCCAGCAGTGCGGAAAGCTCTGGGGCCAACGTCCTGACTTTC	CASSAESSGANVLTF
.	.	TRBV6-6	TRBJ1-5	TGTGCCAGCAGGAGCAGCAATCAGCCCCAGCATTTT	CASRSSNQPQHF
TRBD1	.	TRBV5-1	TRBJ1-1	TGCGCCAGCAGTTACCGGGACAGGACTTCAGGCACTGAAGCTTTCTTT	CASSYRDRTSGTEAFF
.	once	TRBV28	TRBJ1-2	TGTGCCAGCAGTCAAGGGCAGGGGATAGTCTATGGCTACACCTTC	CASSQGQGIVYGYTF
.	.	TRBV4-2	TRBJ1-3	TGTGCCAGCAGCCAAGGAGCGAGCTCTGGAAACACCATATATTTT	CASSQGASSGNTIYF
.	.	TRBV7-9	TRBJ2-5	TGTGCCAGCAGCTTAGCGGGCTCCCTAGGGGAGACCCAGTACTTC	CASSLAGSLGETQYF
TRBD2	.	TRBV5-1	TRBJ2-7	TGCGCCAGCAGCCTGGCTAGCGGGGTCTCCTACGAGCAGTACTTC	CASSLASGVSYEQYF
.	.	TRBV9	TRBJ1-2	TGTGCCAGCAGCGTAGGTCTCGGGGGCTACACCTTC	CASSVGLGGYTF
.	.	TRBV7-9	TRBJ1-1	TGTGCCAGCGGAAATCGGGAGAACACTGAAGCTTTCTTT	CASGNRENTEAFF
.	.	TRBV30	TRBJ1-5	TGTGCCTGTGACTCCTTCGGCAATCAGCCCCAGCATTTT	CACDSFGNQPQHF
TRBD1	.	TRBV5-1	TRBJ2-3	TGCGCCAGCAGCTTTGGTCCCGGGACAGGGGGTACAGATACGCAGTATTTT	CASSFGPGTGGTDTQYF
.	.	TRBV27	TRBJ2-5	TGTGCCAGCAGTTTTACAGGGAGCCAAGAGACCCAGTACTTC	CASSFTGSQETQYF
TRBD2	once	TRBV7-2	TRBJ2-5	TGTGCCAGCAGCTTATGGGCTAGCGGGGGGGCGGAAGAGACCCAGTACTTC	CASSLWASGGAEETQYF
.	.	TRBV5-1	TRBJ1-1	TGCGCCAGCAGCTTTGCGGTGAACACTGAAGCTTTCTTT	CASSFAVNTEAFF
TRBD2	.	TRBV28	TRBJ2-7	TGTGCCAGCAATCCCGGGACTAGCGGGAACGAGCAGTACTTC	CASNPGTSGNEQYF
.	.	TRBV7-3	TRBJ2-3	TGTGCCAGCAGCTTAATGCGGACCACTAGCACAGATACGCAGTATTTT	CASSLMRTTSTDTQYF
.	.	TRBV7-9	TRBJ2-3	TGTGCCAGCAGCTTAGTAGACACAGATACGCAGTATTTT	CASSLVDTDTQYF
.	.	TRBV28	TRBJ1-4	TGTGCCAGCAGGGCAGTTAATGAAAAACTGTTTTTT	CASRAVNEKLFF
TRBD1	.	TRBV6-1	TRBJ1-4	TGTGCCAGCATGGGACAGGGGTATAATGAAAAACTGTTTTTT	CASMGQGYNEKLFF
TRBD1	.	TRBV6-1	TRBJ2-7	TGTGCCAGCAGGGGGACAGGGAGGAAGGAGCAGTACTTC	CASRGTGRKEQYF
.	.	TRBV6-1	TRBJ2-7	TGTGCCAGCAGTGACAGGACGTACGAGCAGTACTTC	CASSDRTYEQYF
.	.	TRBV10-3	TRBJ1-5	TGTGCCATCAGTGAGGGCAGTAATCAGCCCCAGCATTTT	CAISEGSNQPQHF
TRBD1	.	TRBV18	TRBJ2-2	TGTGCCAGCTCCCGGGGACAGCGAGAGACCGGGGAGCTGTTTTTT	CASSRGQRETGELFF
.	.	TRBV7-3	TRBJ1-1	TGTGCCAGCAGCTTACAGGGTGAAGGCACTGAAGCTTTCTTT	CASSLQGEGTEAFF
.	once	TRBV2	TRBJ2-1	TGTGCCAGCATCAGGAACGGACTATCCGACAATGAGCAGTTCTTC	CASIRNGLSDNEQFF
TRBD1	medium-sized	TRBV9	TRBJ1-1	TGTGCCAGCAGCGGACAGGGGGCGAACACTGAAGCTTTCTTT	CASSGQGANTEAFF
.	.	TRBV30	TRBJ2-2	TGTTGCCTGGAAGTCGAGGGAGAGGGGGAGCTGTTTTTT	CCLEVEGEGELFF
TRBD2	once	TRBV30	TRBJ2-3	TGTGCCTGGAGTGTCGGCGGGAGTCAAGATACGCAGTATTTT	CAWSVGGSQDTQYF
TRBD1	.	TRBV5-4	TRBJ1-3	TGTGCCAGCAGCGGTATGACCGACAGGGCCTCTGGAAACACCATATATTTT	CASSGMTDRASGNTIYF
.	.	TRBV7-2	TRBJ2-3	TGTGCCAGCGGCCAGAGGCGGGGTAGCACAGATACGCAGTATTTT	CASGQRRGSTDTQYF
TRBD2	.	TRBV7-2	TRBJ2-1	TGTGCCAGCAGCGGTAGCGGGAGGGCCCTCGGTGAGCAGTTCTTC	CASSGSGRALGEQFF
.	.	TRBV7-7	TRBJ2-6	TGTGCCAGCAGCCCAACAGGGTCCGGGGCCAACGTCCTGACTTTC	CASSPTGSGANVLTF
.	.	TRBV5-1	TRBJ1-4	TGCGCCAGCAGCCCCCGAGGGCAGGGGCTTGATGAAAAACTGTTTTTT	CASSPRGQGLDEKLFF
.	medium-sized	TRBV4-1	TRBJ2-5	TGCGCCAGCAGCCAGCCCGACCGGGGCCCAGAGACCCAGTACTTC	CASSQPDRGPETQYF
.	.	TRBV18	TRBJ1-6	TGTGCCAGCTCACCAGCGGGGGATTCACCCCTCCACTTT	CASSPAGDSPLHF
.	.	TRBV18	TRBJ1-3	TGTGCCAGCTCACTCGGGGAAAACTCTGGAAACACCATATATTTT	CASSLGENSGNTIYF
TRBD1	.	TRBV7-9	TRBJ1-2	TGTGCCAGCAGCTTCGGGACAGGGGTTGGCTACACCTTC	CASSFGTGVGYTF
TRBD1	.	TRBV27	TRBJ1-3	TGTGCCAGCAGGCTGAGGGGGCAGGACACCATATATTTT	CASRLRGQDTIYF
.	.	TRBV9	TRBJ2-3	TGTGCCAGCAGCATGCGTTTGGCAGATACGCAGTATTTT	CASSMRLADTQYF
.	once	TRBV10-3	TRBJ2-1	TGTGCCATCAGTGAGTCGCTGGTGAGCTCCTACAATGAGCAGTTCTTC	CAISESLVSSYNEQFF
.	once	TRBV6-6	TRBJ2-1	TGTGCCAGCAGTTACAGGGACACCTACAATGAGCAGTTCTTC	CASSYRDTYNEQFF
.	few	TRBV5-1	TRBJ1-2	TGCGCCAGCAGCTTGGGGCAGGGCGGTGGCTACACCTTC	CASSLGQGGGYTF
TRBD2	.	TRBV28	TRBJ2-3	TGTGCCAGCAGCCAACTAGCGGGGGGGGGAGATACGCAGTATTTT	CASSQLAGGGDTQYF
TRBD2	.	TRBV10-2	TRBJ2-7	TGCGCCAGCAGTGAGCCAAGCGGGAGTCTATACGAGCAGTACTTC	CASSEPSGSLYEQYF
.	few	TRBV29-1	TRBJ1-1	TGCACCACCATGGGGCCTAACACTGAAGCTTTCTTT	CTTMGPNTEAFF
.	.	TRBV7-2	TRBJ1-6	TGTGCCAGCAGCTTAGATAGCATTTATTCACCCCTCCACTTT	CASSLDSIYSPLHF
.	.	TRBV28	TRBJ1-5	TGTGCCAGCAGTTTATCACAGGGTTTTTTTGGATACAATCAGCCCCAGCATTTT	CASSLSQGFFGYNQPQHF
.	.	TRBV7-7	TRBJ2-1	TGTGCCAGCAGCTTACCTTTGTGTGAGCAGTTCTTC	CASSLPLCEQFF
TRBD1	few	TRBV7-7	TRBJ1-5	TGTGCCAGCAGCCCAGGGACAGGGAGTCAGCCCCAGCATTTT	CASSPGTGSQPQHF
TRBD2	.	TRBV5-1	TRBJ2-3	TGCGCCAGCAGAGGGACTAGGGGCACAGATACGCAGTATTTT	CASRGTRGTDTQYF
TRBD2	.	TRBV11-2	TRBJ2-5	TGTGCCAGCAACTTAGCGGGGGCGGAGACCCAGTACTTC	CASNLAGAETQYF
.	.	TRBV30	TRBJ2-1	TGTGCCTGGAGTGAAGGCGCCTCTGGGCAGTTCTTC	CAWSEGASGQFF
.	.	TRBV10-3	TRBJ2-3	TGTGCCATCAGTGAGGCACCTAGCGCTAGCACAGATACGCAGTATTTT	CAISEAPSASTDTQYF